The entry below gives a single T cell receptor beta chain sequence along with its context. Its antigen is not identified. The ends were cut back, 4 bases at V and 1 base at J, with 11 bases in the middle. In germline, CDR1 is SGDLS, CDR2 YYNGEE. This CDR3 has 14 amino acids. The data originate from a study of cytomegalovirus exposure and HLA in healthy donors. The wider study: Genotyping of about 400 donors showed that 80% to 85% belonged to the Caucasian-associated ancestry cluster.

PCR used 60 Vbeta primers and 13 Jbeta primers. Assay: immunoSEQ multiplex PCR; the TCRdb copy retains only in-frame clones and omits some. The data contain about 130,000 clones, under 85% of them seen just once; the ten biggest clones take up roughly 1.7%. Study results and caveats: Most TCR beta V segments were productive about 87% or about 30% of the time in an earlier analysis.

The TCR was taken from a boy younger than 18 in good health and CMV-seronegative. The chain uses TRBV9 and TRBJ1-1; perhaps TRBD1 as D (5 bases). Material: PBMCs. The CDR3 is CASSILQENTEAFF. The CDR3 DNA reads as TGTGCCAGCAGCATCCTACAGGAGAACACTGAAGCTTTCTTT.